This TCR beta chain comes out of a study of cytomegalovirus exposure and HLA in healthy donors. Use of 60 Vbeta and 13 Jbeta primers characterized the PCR. Generated by immunoSEQ multiplex PCR, the TCRdb table keeps only in-frame clones and is missing some. The sample lists 50,000 or so clones, 65% to 85% occurring once. Whole-study findings and limits: A later analysis linked around 15,000 TCR beta sequences to HLA alleles at 0.05 false discovery rate.

With regard to this clone: Its antigen is as yet unknown.

The sequenced sample was PBMCs. The receptor was derived from a man aged 18 to 29 in good health and CMV-seronegative.

CDR3 bases: TGCGCCAGCAGCCAAGACACAGGGGGCGACTATGGCTACACCTTC. Protein sequence: CASSQDTGGDYGYTF. The V and J genes are TRBV4-1 and TRBJ1-2, with 9 positions matching TRBD1. CDR1 is MGHRA, CDR2 YSYEKL, per germline. The CDR3 spans 15 residues. The junction had 2 bases not matched to a gene; V was cut back by 0 bases and J by 3 bases.